This note documents a single T cell receptor beta chain sequence. The antigen remains unidentified. The CDR3 is 14 amino acids. V shed 2 bases and J shed 6 bases, with 10 bases lying between them. Germline CDR1 and CDR2: MGHRA and YSYEKL. 60 Vbeta and 13 Jbeta primers were used in PCR. TCRdb's copy holds only in-frame clones and misses some; the assay was immunoSEQ multiplex PCR. The repertoire has 95,000 to 130,000 clones, 9.5% of them found once; the top ten carry 3%. The data stem from a study of cytomegalovirus exposure and HLA in healthy donors. Findings and limits, study-wide: A later analysis linked a missense DCLRE1C variant to TCR beta V- and J-gene trimming.

The V and J genes are TRBV4-1 and TRBJ1-4, with D perhaps matching TRBD1 (5 bases). Sequenced input: PBMCs. The receptor was derived from a man aged 30 to 45 in good health and CMV-seronegative. In DNA, the CDR3 is TGCGCCAGCAGCCAACAGGGCACGGATGAAAAACTGTTTTTT. Its protein product is CASSQQGTDEKLFF.